This T cell receptor beta chain was sequenced during a study of graft-versus-host responses after intestinal transplantation. Study in general: Each of the recipients got a multivisceral, liver-intestinal, or isolated intestinal transplant. Uniformly, recipients were administered anti-thymocyte globulin induction with subsequent tacrolimus and steroids for approximately three years.

Study-wide results and caveats: Within the allografts of patients who had graft-donor T cell macrochimerism, graft-versus-host to host-versus-graft clonal ratios were high. Peak levels of circulating GvH clones tracked with early post-transplant HvG declines.

With regard to this clone: The antigen is not known.

With 5 bases clipped from V and 1 base from J, the junction kept 3 bases outside the gene matches. This CDR3 contains 15 residues. CDR1 and CDR2 (germline): SGHVS, FNYEAQ. Profiled with immunoSEQ multiplex PCR; TCRdb holds only in-frame clones, not every one. Of 16,000 or so clones listed, over 90% are singletons. The sequences come from PBMCs, collected 23 days after intestinal transplant. This chain links TRBV7-6 with TRBJ2-3; the match to TRBD2 covers 10 bases. This clonotype originated in a human patient who received an intestinal transplant, so some T cells may come from the graft donor. CDR3 in amino acids: CASSRGTSGTDTQYF. The CDR3 DNA follows: TGTGCCAGCAGCCGGGGGACTAGCGGCACAGATACGCAGTATTTT.